This T cell receptor beta chain was identified during a study of OX40 agonist ivuxolimab in advanced cancers. The overall study: The dose of intravenous ivuxolimab that patients received every 2 weeks ranged from 0.01 to 10 mg/kg. The diagnoses of dose-escalation patients were hepatocellular carcinoma, melanoma, renal cell or head and neck cancer.

The germline V gene encodes CDR1 SGHTA and CDR2 FQGTGA. V shed 5 bases, J shed 0 bases, and the junction held 8 bases outside the gene matches. The CDR3 loop spans 16 amino acids. Profiled with immunoSEQ multiplex PCR; TCRdb holds only in-frame clones, not every one. The sample records 45,000 to 50,000 clones, approximately 91% being singletons. The J gene is TRBJ2-3, the V gene TRBV7-3; 7 nucleotides align to TRBD1. Sequenced here: CD4+ or CD8+ T cells sorted from blood, sampled in a trial of the OX40 agonist ivuxolimab. The sequence came from an adult with an advanced solid tumor such as melanoma, head and neck, liver or kidney cancer. The CDR3 bases are TGTGCCAGCAGCGCGCTCCCGGGACAGAGCACAGATACGCAGTATTTT. This translates into CASSALPGQSTDTQYF. Complete variable domain (other parts from reference TRBV7-3 and TRBJ2-3): GAGVSQTPSNKVTEKGKYVELRCDPISGHTALYWYRQSLGQGPEFLIYFQGTGAADDSGLPNDRFFAVRPEGSVSTLKIQRTERGDSAVYLCASSALPGQSTDTQYFGPGTRLTVL.